This T cell receptor (beta chain) derives from a study of blood T cells in healthy people across ages. Germline V gene sequence: CDR1 SGDLS, CDR2 YYNGEE. V was clipped by 4 bases and J by 2 bases; unmatched bases: 9. The CDR3 totals 16 residues. With a J-beta primer mix and a sample-barcoded 5' primer, a second PCR ran about 7 to 12 cycles. TCRdb called the 5' RACE reads again in MiXCR, with one record for every CDR3 protein. The data contain approximately 1,700,000 distinct CDR3 sequences, about two fifths of them seen just once; the ten biggest clones take up more than 20%. What was sequenced was blood. The chain recombines TRBV9 with TRBJ2-1; 7 nucleotides agree with TRBD1. The clonotype originates from a human donor in good health. The CDR3 protein is CASSRAGDSPYNEQFF. The CDR3 region has the DNA TGTGCCAGCAGCCGAGCTGGGGACAGTCCCTACAATGAGCAGTTCTTC.